Below, one T cell receptor (beta chain) is given with its context. Deletions cut 4 bases from V and 4 bases from J, with 14 bases between. This CDR3 spans 15 amino acids. In germline, CDR1 is SGHDT, CDR2 YYEEEE. The data originate from a study of blood T cell repertoires in COVID-19. In the study overall: In each case, the material was cDNA or gDNA derived from T cells, B-cell-depleted T cells, or PBMCs.

As originally analysed: From reference gene primer amplification, estimates of nucleated cell counts were derived. The table came from immunoSEQ multiplex PCR; TCRdb's copy has only in-frame clones and leaves some out. The V and J calls and clone size were taken over from that table, and D and trimming were inferred from the DNA. The sample gives 50,000 to 80,000 clones, around three quarters of which show up once; 5% to 5.5% is in the top ten. The chain combines TRBV5-6 with TRBJ2-2; a weak D match, TRBD1 (6 bases). Sequencing used peripheral blood. The TCR was taken from a human donor in a cohort sampled during active COVID-19. As DNA, the CDR3 is TGTGCCAGCAGCCTCGAGGGGGACCTCACCGGGGAGCTGTTTTTT. This codes for CASSLEGDLTGELFF.